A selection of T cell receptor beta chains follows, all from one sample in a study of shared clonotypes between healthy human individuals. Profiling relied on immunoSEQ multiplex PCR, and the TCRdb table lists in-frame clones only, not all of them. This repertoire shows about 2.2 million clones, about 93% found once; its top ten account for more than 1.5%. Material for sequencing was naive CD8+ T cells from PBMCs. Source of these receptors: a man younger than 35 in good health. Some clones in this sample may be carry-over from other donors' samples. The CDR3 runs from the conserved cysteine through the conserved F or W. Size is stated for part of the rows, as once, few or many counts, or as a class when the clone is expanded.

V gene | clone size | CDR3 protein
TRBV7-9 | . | CASSSWTGGLNTEAFF
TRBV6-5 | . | CASSEISGQETQYF
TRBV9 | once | CASSVATDSAYEQYF
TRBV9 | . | CASSATGSSYEQYF
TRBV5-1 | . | CASSLDGTSGRISGELFF
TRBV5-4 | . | CASSFVAGEWGQETQYF
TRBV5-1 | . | CASSSTRRDKTPYEQYF
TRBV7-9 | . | CASSLDKTSGTPYNEQFF
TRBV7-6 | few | CASSFGGNTEAFF
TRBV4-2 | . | CASSQTGQLNQPQHF
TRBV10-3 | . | CATRDAGAYNEQFF
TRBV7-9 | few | CASSPRQGSSYNEQFF
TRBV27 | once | CASSINSGRSPYEQYF
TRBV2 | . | CASSTSGSGGANVLTF
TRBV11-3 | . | CASSPRDTLGGELFF
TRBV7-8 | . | CASSGEPWGTDTQYF
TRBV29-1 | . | CSVLGNYEQYF
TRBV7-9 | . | CASSDRTGSYEQYF
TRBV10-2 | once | CASSESTSGSRNEQFF
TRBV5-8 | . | CASSPAYEQYF
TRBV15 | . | CATSRVAAYNEQFF
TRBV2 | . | CASSAVNTEAFF
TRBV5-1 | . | CASSLAWGGNTEAFF
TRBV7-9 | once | CASSPMVGDTQYF
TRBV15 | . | CATSRGQGMTDTQYF
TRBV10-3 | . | CAISESLLRTRAYEQYF
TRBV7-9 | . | CASSLVLPGETQYF
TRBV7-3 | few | CASSLYQNTEAFF
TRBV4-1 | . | CASKGRGLGEQFF
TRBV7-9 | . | CASSRDLTYEQYF
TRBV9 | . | CASQAPNTGELFF
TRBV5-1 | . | CASSSKPNPQGAPGANVLTF
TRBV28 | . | CALSGQRNTGELFF
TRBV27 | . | CASSLSTGNSYEQYF
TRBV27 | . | CASSLRAGGHYGYTF
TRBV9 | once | CASSGNLFGRATEAFF